Included here is one TCR beta chain sequence, with context. The target antigen is unknown. Indicated treatment: oral pan-JAK inhibitor, 5-10 mg twice daily. Lesional scalp tissue (obtained by punch biopsy) and peripheral blood were collected from alopecia areata patients. cDNA serving as the sequencing template came from extracted, reverse transcribed RNA. Profiling relied on immunoSEQ multiplex PCR, and the TCRdb table lists in-frame clones only, not all of them. The repertoire has under 200,000 clones, about 60% of them found once; the top ten carry about 14%. The data stem from a study of CD8+ T cells in alopecia areata. Study in general: A 6-month off-drug phase came after tofacitinib, which had lasted 6 to 18 months.

General observations from the study: Many expanded lesional clones persisted in scalp and blood during tofacitinib treatment.

The sequenced sample was CD4+ T cells sorted from blood, obtained at week 24, from a patient treated with tofacitinib. This receptor was identified in a human donor with alopecia areata.

CDR3 in DNA: TGTGCCAGCAGACCGGGGGCAGGGCGGACCGGGGAGCTGTTTTTT. This encodes CASRPGAGRTGELFF. The genes are TRBV7-2 and TRBJ2-2, with D perhaps TRBD1 or TRBD2 (6 bases each). The CDR3 has 15 residues. Trimming shortened V by 6 bases and J by 5 bases, and 16 bases separated the two germline ends. Per germline, CDR1 SGHTA and CDR2 FQGNSA.